This is a list of T cell receptor beta chains from one sample in a study of cytomegalovirus exposure and HLA in healthy donors. Generated by immunoSEQ multiplex PCR, the TCRdb table keeps only in-frame clones and is missing some. The sample shows over 100,000 clones, around 65% of them seen only once. Material for sequencing was PBMCs. The receptor set was obtained from a man aged 18 to 30 in good health and CMV-seronegative. Each CDR3 is given with its conserved first and last residue. The order of the fields is D gene, V gene, J gene, clone size, CDR3 protein, CDR3 DNA. D genes are given only for firm matches. Only some rows state a clone size, as once, few, many or a class for expanded clones.

>TRBD2|TRBV10-1|TRBJ2-7|NA
CASSALGLAGNEQYF
TGCGCCAGCAGCGCTCTGGGACTAGCGGGAAACGAGCAGTACTTC
>TRBD1|TRBV7-2|TRBJ1-1|once
CASKGQVAFWWTEAFF
TGTGCCAGCAAGGGACAGGTTGCATTCTGGTGGACTGAAGCTTTCTTT
>NA|TRBV7-2|TRBJ2-7|few
CASSLVTSISYEQYF
TGTGCCAGCAGCTTAGTAACTAGCATCTCCTACGAGCAGTACTTC
>TRBD1|TRBV10-3|TRBJ1-2|NA
CAILGTGTIGYTF
TGTGCCATCCTGGGGACAGGGACAATTGGCTACACCTTC
>NA|TRBV9|TRBJ1-1|NA
CASSVDHGTEAFF
TGTGCCAGCAGCGTCGATCACGGCACTGAAGCTTTCTTT
>NA|TRBV7-2|TRBJ1-1|NA
CASSLSGANTEAFF
TGTGCCAGCAGCCTTAGCGGGGCGAACACTGAAGCTTTCTTT
>TRBD2|TRBV5-1|TRBJ2-7|NA
CASSSYQREGDEQYF
TGCGCCAGCAGCTCCTATCAGCGGGAGGGGGACGAGCAGTACTTC
>NA|TRBV5-6|TRBJ2-5|few
CASSQWKGGETQYF
TGTGCCAGCAGCCAATGGAAGGGGGGGGAGACCCAGTACTTC
>TRBD2|TRBV14|TRBJ2-5|NA
CASSHPRDYKYQETQYF
TGTGCCAGCAGCCATCCCCGGGACTACAAGTACCAAGAGACCCAGTACTTC
>TRBD2|TRBV27|TRBJ2-7|once
CASSLAGGAYEQYF
TGTGCCAGCAGTTTAGCGGGAGGGGCCTACGAGCAGTACTTC